Here is one T cell receptor (beta chain) with its context. Authors' analysis steps: Quantification of nucleated cells was approximated via reference gene primer amplification. Here immunoSEQ multiplex PCR was the method, and the copy in TCRdb shows in-frame clones only, minus some. V and J calls and clone size come straight from that table; D and trimming were deduced from the DNA. The sample shows roughly 380,000 clones, 85% of them seen only once. The data were taken from a study of blood T cell repertoires in COVID-19. Study-level background: Donors in the United States, Italy and Spain gave samples during acute or convalescent COVID-19. PBMCs, B-cell-depleted T cells, or T cells were the source of the cDNA or gDNA that made up the material.

The V and J ends lost 5 bases and 5 bases, in that order; junction bases with no gene match: 9. The CDR3 loop spans 14 amino acids. Germline lookup yields CDR1 GTSNPN and CDR2 SVGIG (reference sequence). The clonotype was recovered from a woman aged 18-29 years with acute or convalescent COVID-19. Specimen: peripheral blood. The chain recombines TRBV30 with TRBJ2-3; TRBD2 aligns across 8 bases. Written as DNA, the CDR3 is TGTGCCTGGGCGAGCGGGGGTCATCTAGATACGCAGTATTTT. This sequence encodes CAWASGGHLDTQYF.